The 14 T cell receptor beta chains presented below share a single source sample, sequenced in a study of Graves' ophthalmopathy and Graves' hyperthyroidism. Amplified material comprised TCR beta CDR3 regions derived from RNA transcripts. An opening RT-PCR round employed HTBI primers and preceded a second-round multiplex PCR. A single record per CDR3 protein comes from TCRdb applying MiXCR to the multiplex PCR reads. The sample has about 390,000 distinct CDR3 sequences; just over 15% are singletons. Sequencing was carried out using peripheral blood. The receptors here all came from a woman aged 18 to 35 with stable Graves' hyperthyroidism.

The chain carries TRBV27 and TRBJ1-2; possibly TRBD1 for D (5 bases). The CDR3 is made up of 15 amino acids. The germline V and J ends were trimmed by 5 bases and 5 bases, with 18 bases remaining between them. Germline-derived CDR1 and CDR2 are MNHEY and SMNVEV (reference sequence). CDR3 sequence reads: CASSPPGRPRYGYTF. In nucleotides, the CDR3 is TGTGCCAGCAGTCCTCCGGGACGACCTCGTTATGGCTACACCTTC.

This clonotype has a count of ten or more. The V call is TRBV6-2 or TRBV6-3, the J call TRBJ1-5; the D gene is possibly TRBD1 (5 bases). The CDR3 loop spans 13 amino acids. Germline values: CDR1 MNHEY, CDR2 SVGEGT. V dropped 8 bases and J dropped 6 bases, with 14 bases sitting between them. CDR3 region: CASGGGGGQPQHF. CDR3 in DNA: TGTGCCAGCGGGGGGGGTGGCGGTCAGCCCCAGCATTTT.

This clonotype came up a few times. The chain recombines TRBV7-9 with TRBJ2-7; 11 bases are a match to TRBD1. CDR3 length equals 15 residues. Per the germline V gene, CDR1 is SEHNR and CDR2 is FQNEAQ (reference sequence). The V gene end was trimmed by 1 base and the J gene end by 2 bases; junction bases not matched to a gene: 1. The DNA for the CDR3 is TGTGCCAGCAGCTTAGAGGGACAGGGGGCCTACGAGCAGTACTTC. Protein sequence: CASSLEGQGAYEQYF.

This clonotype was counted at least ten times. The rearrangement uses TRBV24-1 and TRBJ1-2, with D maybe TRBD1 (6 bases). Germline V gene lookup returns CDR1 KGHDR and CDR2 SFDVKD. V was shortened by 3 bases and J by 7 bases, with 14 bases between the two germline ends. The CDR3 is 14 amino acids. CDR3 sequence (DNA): TGTGCCACCAGTGATCCGGGACAACTGTTTGGCTACACCTTC. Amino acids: CATSDPGQLFGYTF.

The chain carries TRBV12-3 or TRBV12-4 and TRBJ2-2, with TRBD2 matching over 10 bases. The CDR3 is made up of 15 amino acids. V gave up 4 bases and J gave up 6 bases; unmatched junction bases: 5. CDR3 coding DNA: TGTGCCAGCAGTTCTAGCGGGGGAAGCTCCGGGGAGCTGTTTTTT. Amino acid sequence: CASSSSGGSSGELFF.

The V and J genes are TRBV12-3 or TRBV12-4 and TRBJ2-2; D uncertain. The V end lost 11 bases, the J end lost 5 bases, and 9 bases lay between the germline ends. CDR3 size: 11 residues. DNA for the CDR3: TGTGCCTCACGATTGACCGGGGAGCTGTTTTTT. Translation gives CASRLTGELFF.

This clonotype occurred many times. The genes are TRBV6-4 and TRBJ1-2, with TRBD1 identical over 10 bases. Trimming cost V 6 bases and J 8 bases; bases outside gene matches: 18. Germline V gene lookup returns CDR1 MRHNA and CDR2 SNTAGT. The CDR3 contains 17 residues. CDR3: CASSSLSGTGVPRGYTF. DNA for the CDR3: TGTGCCAGCAGCTCCCTATCCGGGACAGGGGTTCCGAGGGGCTACACCTTC.

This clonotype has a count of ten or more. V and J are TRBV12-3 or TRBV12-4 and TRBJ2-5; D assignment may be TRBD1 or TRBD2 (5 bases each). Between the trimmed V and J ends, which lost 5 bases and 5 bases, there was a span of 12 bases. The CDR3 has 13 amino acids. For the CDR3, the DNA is TGTGCCAGCAGTCCCAGGGAGAGCGAGACCCAGTACTTC. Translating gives CASSPRESETQYF.

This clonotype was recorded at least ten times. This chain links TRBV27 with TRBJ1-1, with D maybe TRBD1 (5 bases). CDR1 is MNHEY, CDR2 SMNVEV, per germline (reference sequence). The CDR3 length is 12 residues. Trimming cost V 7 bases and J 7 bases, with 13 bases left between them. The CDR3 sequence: CASMGQGYEAFF. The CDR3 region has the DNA TGTGCCAGCATGGGCCAGGGCTATGAAGCTTTCTTT.

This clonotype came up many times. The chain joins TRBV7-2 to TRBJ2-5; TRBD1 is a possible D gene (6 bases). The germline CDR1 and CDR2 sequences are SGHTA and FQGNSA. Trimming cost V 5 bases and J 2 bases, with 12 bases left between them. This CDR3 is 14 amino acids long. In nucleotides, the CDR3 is TGTGCCAGCAGCCGAAGGGACATACAAGAGACCCAGTACTTC. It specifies CASSRRDIQETQYF. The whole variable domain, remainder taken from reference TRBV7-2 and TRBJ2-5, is GAGVSQSPSNKVTEKGKDVELRCDPISGHTALYWYRQSLGQGLEFLIYFQGNSAPDKSGLPSDRFSAERTGGSVSTLTIQRTQQEDSAVYLCASSRRDIQETQYFGPGTRLLVL.

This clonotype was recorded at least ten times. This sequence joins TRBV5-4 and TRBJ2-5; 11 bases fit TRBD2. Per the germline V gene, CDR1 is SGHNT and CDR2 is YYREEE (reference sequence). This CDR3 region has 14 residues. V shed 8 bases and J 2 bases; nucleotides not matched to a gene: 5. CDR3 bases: TGTGCCAGTACCCTAGCGGGGGGACAAGAGACCCAGTACTTC. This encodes CASTLAGGQETQYF.

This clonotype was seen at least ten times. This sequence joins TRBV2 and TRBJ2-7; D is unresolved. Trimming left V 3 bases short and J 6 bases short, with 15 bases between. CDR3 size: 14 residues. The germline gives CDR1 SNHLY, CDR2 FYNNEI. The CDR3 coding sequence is TGTGCCAGCAGTGACGAAGCGTCTGGTTCCGAGCAGTACTTC. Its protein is CASSDEASGSEQYF.

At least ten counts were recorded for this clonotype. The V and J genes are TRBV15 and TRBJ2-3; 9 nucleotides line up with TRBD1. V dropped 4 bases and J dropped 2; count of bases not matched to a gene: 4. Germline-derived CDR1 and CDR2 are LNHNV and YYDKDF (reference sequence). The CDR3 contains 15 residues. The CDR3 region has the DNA TGTGCCACCAGCACGCGGGACAGGGCCACAGATACGCAGTATTTT. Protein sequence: CATSTRDRATDTQYF.

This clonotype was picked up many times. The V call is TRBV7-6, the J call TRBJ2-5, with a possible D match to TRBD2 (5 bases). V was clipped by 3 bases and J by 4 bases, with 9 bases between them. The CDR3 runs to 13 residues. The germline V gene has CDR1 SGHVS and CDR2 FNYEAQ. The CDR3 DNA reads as TGTGCCAGCAGCTTGAGGGTAGCAGAGACCCAGTACTTC. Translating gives CASSLRVAETQYF.